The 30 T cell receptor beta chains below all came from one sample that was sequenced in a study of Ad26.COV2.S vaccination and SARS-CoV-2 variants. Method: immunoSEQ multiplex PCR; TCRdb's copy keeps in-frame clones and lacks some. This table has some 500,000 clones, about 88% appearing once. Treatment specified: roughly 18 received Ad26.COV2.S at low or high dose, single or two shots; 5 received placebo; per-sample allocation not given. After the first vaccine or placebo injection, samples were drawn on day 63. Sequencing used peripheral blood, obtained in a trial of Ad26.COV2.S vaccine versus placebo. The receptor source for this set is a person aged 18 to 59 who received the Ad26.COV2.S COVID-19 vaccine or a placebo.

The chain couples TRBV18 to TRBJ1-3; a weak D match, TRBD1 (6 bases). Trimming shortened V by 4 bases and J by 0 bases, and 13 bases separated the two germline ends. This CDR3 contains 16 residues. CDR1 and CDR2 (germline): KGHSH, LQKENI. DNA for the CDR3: TGTGCCAGCTCACTAAGGGACACTAGCTCTGGAAACACCATATATTTT. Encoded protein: CASSLRDTSSGNTIYF.

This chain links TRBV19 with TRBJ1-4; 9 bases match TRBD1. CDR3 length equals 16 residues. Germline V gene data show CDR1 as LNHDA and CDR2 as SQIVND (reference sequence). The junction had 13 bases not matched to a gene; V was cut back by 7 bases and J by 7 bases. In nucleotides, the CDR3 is TGTGCCAGTAAGAACAGGGGGCGAAGTCTTGGTGAAAAACTGTTTTTT. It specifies CASKNRGRSLGEKLFF.

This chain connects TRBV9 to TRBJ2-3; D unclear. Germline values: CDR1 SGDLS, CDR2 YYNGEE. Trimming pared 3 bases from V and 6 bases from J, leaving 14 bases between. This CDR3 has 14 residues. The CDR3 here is CASSASRPVDTQYF. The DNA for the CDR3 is TGTGCCAGCAGCGCCTCAAGACCCGTGGATACGCAGTATTTT.

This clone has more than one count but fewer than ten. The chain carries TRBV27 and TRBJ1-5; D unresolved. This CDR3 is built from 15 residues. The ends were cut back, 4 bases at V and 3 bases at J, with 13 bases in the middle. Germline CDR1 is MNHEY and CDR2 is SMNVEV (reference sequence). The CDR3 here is CASSSTGLYNQPQHF. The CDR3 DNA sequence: TGTGCCAGCAGTTCTACGGGCCTCTACAATCAGCCCCAGCATTTT.

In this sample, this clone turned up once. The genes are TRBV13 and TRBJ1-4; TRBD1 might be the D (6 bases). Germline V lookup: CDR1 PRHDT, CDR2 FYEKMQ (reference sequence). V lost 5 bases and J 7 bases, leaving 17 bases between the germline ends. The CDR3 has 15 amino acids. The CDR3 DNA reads TGTGCCAGCAGCGCCAGGGGAAGTGGGGGTGAAAAACTGTTTTTT. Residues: CASSARGSGGEKLFF.

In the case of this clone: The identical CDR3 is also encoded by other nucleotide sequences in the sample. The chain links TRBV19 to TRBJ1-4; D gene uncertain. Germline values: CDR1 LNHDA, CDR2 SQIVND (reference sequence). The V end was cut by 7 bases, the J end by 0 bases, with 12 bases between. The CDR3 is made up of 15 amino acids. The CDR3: CASTDRPATNEKLFF. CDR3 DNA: TGTGCCAGTACCGACCGGCCGGCAACTAATGAAAAACTGTTTTTT.

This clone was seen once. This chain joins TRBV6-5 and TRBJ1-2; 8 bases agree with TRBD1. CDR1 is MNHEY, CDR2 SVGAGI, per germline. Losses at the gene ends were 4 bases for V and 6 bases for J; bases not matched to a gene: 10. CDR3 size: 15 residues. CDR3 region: CASSSRTGYSHGYTF. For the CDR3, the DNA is TGTGCCAGCAGTTCCCGGACAGGGTATTCCCATGGCTACACCTTC.

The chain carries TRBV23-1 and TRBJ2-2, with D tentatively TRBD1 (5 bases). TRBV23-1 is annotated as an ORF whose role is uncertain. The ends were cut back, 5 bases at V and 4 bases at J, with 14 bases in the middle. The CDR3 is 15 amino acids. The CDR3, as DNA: TGCGCCAGCAGTAACAAGGGGCATGTCACCGGGGAGCTGTTTTTT. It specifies CASSNKGHVTGELFF.

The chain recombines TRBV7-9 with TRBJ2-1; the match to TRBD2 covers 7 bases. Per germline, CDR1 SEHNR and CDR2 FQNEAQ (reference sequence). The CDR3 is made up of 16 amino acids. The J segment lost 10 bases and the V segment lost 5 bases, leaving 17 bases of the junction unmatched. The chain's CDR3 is CASSGRRTSIYFEQFF. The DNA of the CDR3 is TGTGCCAGCAGCGGGCGACGGACTAGTATTTATTTCGAGCAGTTCTTC.

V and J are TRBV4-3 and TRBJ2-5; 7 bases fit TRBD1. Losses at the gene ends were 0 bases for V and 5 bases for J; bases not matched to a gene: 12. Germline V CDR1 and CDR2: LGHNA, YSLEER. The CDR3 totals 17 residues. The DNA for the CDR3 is TGCGCCAGCAGCCAAGATCTAAACAGGGGAAACGTGGAGACCCAGTACTTC. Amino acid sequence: CASSQDLNRGNVETQYF.

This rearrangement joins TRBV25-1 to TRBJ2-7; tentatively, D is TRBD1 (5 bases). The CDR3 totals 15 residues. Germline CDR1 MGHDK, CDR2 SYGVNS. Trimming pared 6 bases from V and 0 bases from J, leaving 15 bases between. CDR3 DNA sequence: TGTGCCAGCAGACCTCAGGGTTTGGGCTCCTACGAGCAGTACTTC. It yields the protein CASRPQGLGSYEQYF.

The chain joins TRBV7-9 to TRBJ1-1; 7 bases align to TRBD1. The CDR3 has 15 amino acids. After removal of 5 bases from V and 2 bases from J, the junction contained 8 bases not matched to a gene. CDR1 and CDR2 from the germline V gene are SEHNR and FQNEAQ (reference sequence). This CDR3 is CASSHRDRRNTEAFF. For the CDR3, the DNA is TGTGCCAGCAGCCACAGGGACAGACGTAACACTGAAGCTTTCTTT.

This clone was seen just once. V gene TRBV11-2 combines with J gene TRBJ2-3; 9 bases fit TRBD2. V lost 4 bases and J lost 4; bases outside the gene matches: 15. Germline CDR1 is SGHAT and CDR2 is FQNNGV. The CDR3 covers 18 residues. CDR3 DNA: TGTGCCAGCAGCTCGCGCGGGGGGGCTCTTTCGACAGCAGATACGCAGTATTTT. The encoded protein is CASSSRGGALSTADTQYF.

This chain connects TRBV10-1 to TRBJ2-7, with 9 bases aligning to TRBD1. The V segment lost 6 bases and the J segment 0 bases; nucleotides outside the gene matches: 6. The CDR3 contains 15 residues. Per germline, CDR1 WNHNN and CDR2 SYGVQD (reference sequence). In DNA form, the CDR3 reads TGCGCCAGCAGCGCGGGACAGGGTGGCTCCTACGAGCAGTACGTC. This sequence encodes CASSAGQGGSYEQYV.

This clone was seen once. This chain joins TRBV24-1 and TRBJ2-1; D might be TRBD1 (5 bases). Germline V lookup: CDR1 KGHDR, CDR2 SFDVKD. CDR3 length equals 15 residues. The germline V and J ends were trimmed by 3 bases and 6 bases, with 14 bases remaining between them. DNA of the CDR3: TGTGCCACCAGTGATCTAGGTGGGGCTCTCAATGAGCAGTTCTTC. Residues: CATSDLGGALNEQFF.

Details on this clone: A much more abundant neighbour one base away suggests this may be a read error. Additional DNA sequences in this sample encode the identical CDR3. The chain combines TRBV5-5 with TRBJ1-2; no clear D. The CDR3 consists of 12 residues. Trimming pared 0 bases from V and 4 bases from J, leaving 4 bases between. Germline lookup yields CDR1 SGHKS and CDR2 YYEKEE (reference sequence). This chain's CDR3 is CASSLGLYGYTF. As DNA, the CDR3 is TGTGCCAGCAGCTTGGGGCTCTATGGCTACACCTTC.

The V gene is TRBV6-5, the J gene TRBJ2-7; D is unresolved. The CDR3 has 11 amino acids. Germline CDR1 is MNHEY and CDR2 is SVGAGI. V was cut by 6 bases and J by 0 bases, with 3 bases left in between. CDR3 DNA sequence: TGTGCCAGCAGGAGCTCCTACGAGCAGTACGTC. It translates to CASRSSYEQYV.

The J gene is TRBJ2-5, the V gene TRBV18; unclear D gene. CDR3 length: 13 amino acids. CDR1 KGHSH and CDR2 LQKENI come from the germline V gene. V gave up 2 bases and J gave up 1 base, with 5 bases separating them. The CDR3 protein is CASSPAGQETQYF. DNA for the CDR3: TGTGCCAGCTCACCAGCCGGCCAAGAGACCCAGTACTTC.

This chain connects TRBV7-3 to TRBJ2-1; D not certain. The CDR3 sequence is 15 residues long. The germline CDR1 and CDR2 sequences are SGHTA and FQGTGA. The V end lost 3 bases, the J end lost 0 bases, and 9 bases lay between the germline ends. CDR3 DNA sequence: TGTGCCAGCAGCTTGGCCCCGAGCTCCTACAATGAGCAGTTCTTC. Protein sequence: CASSLAPSSYNEQFF.

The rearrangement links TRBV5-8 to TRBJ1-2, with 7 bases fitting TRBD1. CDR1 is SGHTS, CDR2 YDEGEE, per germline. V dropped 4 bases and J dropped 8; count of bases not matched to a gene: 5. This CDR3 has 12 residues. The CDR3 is CASSPIGGGYTF. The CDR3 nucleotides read TGTGCCAGCAGCCCCATAGGGGGCGGCTACACCTTC.

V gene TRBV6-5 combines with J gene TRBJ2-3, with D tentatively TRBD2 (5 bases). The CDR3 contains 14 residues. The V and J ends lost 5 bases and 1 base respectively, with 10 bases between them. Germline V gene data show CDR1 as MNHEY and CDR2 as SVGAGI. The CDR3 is CASSITGGTDTQYF. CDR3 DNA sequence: TGTGCCAGCAGTATCACCGGGGGCACAGATACGCAGTATTTT.

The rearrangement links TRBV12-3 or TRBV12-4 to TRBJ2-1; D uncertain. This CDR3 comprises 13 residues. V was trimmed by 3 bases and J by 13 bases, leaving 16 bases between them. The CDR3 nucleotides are TGTGCCAGCAGTTTTGACACTCCGTCAATACAGTTCTTC. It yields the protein CASSFDTPSIQFF.

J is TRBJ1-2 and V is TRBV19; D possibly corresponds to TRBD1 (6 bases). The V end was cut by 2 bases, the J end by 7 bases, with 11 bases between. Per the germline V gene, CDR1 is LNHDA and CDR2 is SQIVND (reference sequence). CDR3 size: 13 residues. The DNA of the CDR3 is TGTGCCAGTAGTATAAGGGACATGACTGGCTACACCTTC. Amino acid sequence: CASSIRDMTGYTF. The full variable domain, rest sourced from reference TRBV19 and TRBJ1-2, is DGGITQSPKYLFRKEGQNVTLSCEQNLNHDAMYWYRQDPGQGLRLIYYSQIVNDFQKGDIAEGYSVSREKKESFPLTVTSAQKNPTAFYLCASSIRDMTGYTFGSGTRLTVV.

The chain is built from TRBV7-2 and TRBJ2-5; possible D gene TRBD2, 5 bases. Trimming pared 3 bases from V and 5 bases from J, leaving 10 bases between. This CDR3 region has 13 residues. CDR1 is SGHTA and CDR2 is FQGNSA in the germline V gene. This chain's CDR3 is CASSLATGETQYF. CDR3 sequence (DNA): TGTGCCAGCAGCTTGGCGACGGGGGAGACCCAGTACTTC.

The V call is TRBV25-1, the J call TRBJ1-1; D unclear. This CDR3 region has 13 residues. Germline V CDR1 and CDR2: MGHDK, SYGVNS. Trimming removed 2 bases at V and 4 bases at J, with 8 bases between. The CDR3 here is CASSEGWGTEAFF. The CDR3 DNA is TGTGCCAGCAGTGAAGGGTGGGGCACTGAAGCTTTCTTT.

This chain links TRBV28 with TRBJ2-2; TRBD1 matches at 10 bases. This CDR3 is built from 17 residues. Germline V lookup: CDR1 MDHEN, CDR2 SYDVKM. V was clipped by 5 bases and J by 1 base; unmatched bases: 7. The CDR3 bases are TGTGCCAGCAGTGCCCCCCGGGACAGGGGGAACACCGGGGAGCTGTTTTTT. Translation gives CASSAPRDRGNTGELFF. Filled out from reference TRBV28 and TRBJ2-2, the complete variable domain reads DVKVTQSSRYLVKRTGEKVFLECVQDMDHENMFWYRQDPGLGLRLIYFSYDVKMKEKGDIPEGYSVSREKKERFSLILESASTNQTSMYLCASSAPRDRGNTGELFFGEGSRLTVL.

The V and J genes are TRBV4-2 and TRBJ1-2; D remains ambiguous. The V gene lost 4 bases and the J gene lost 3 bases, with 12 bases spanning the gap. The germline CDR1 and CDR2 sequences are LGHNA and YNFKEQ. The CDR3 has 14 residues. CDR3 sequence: CASSLPGVDYGYTF. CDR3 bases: TGTGCCAGCAGCCTCCCTGGGGTTGACTATGGCTACACCTTC.

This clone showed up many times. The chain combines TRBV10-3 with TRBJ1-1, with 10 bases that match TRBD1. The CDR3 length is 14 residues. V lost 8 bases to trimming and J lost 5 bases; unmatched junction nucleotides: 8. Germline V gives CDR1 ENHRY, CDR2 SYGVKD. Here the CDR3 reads CAIGTGALGTEAFF. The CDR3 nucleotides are TGTGCCATCGGGACAGGGGCTTTGGGGACTGAAGCTTTCTTT.

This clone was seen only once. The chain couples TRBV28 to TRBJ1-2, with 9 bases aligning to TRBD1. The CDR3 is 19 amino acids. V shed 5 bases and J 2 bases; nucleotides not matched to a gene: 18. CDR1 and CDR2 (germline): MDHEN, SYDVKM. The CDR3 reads CASSPPTGTGRTENYGYTF. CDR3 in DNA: TGTGCCAGCAGTCCACCCACGGGGACAGGGAGAACTGAGAACTATGGCTACACCTTC.

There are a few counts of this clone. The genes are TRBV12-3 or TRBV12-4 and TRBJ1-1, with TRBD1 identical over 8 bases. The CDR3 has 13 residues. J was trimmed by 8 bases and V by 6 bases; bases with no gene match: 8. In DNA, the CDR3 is TGTGCCAGCAGGGATACAGGGGGTATAGAAGCTTTCTTT. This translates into CASRDTGGIEAFF.